This TCR beta chain was documented in a study of Ad26.COV2.S vaccination and SARS-CoV-2 variants. Using immunoSEQ multiplex PCR, the repertoire was profiled, and TCRdb retains in-frame clones only, with some absent. The repertoire has under 250,000 clones, around 88% of them found once; the top ten carry less than 3.5%. Treatment given: over 15 received Ad26.COV2.S at low or high dose, single or two shots; 5 received placebo; per-sample allocation not given. Specimen acquisition occurred on day 63 following the initial vaccine or placebo injection. The study used a vaccine consisting of an Ad26 vector that expressed Wuhan-strain SARS-CoV-2 spike. The CDR3 is 16 residues long. The germline V gene has CDR1 SGDLS and CDR2 YYNGEE. V lost 0 bases and J lost 2; bases outside the gene matches: 5. In regard to this clone: The antigen is unknown.

Whole-study findings and limits: After vaccination, reports described spike-specific CD8+ and CD4+ T cell responses as showing substantial breadth. Breadth of non-spike TCRs did not differ between vaccinees and placebo recipients. Breadth and depth estimates from TCRs may understate total T cell responses.

The clonotype originates from a person between 18 and 65 years old who received the Ad26.COV2.S COVID-19 vaccine or a placebo. The source was peripheral blood, collected in a trial of Ad26.COV2.S vaccine versus placebo. The gene calls are TRBV9 and TRBJ2-3, with TRBD2 matching over 8 bases. Here the CDR3 reads CASSVVAGGPTDTQYF. The CDR3 coding sequence is TGTGCCAGCAGCGTAGTGGCGGGAGGCCCCACAGATACGCAGTATTTT.